The 18 T cell receptor beta chains presented below share a single source sample, sequenced in a study of OX40 agonist ivuxolimab in advanced cancers. Repertoires were generated with immunoSEQ multiplex PCR, while TCRdb's copy carries only in-frame clones and drops some. Found here are tens of thousands of clones, 91% of them singletons; the top ten hold 10% to 15%. This sample comprised CD4+ or CD8+ T cells sorted from blood, obtained in a trial of the OX40 agonist ivuxolimab. Source of these receptors: an adult with an advanced solid tumor such as melanoma, head and neck, liver or kidney cancer.

The rearrangement uses TRBV4-2 and TRBJ2-3; 8 bases map to TRBD2. Germline trimming cut 0 bases from V and 4 bases from J; bases unmatched to any gene: 12. Germline V gene sequence: CDR1 LGHNA, CDR2 YNFKEQ. CDR3 length: 18 residues. DNA for the CDR3: TGTGCCAGCAGCCAAGATTTTATACAAGCGGGAGAGGCAGATACGCAGTATTTT. It yields the protein CASSQDFIQAGEADTQYF.

This chain uses TRBV7-9 with TRBJ2-7; 8 bases map to TRBD2. V dropped 0 bases and J dropped 1; count of bases not matched to a gene: 5. Germline CDR1 and CDR2: SEHNR and FQNEAQ (reference sequence). This CDR3 contains 16 residues. The CDR3 region is CASSLAGTSKSYEQYF. In DNA, the CDR3 is TGTGCCAGCAGCTTAGCCGGGACTAGTAAGTCCTACGAGCAGTACTTC.

This chain joins TRBV6-6 and TRBJ1-5; D remains ambiguous. In germline, CDR1 is MNHNY, CDR2 SVGAGI (reference sequence). The CDR3 has 12 amino acids. Trimming removed 2 bases from V and 6 bases from J, with 5 bases in between. The chain's CDR3 is CASSYPVQPQHF. CDR3 DNA: TGTGCCAGCAGTTACCCAGTTCAGCCCCAGCATTTT.

The chain links TRBV27 to TRBJ2-3; 14 bases align to TRBD2. CDR1 is MNHEY and CDR2 is SMNVEV in the germline V gene (reference sequence). CDR3 size: 17 residues. The V gene end was trimmed by 5 bases and the J gene end by 1 base; junction bases not matched to a gene: 5. In nucleotides, the CDR3 is TGTGCCAGCAGTACGACTAGCGGGAGGGCTCGCACAGATACGCAGTATTTT. Amino acid sequence: CASSTTSGRARTDTQYF.

The chain combines TRBV5-1 with TRBJ2-1, with TRBD1 matching 7 bases. CDR1 and CDR2 (germline): SGHRS, YFSETQ. J gave up 5 bases and V 8 bases, and 10 bases lay outside the gene matches. CDR3 size: 14 residues. CDR3 loop: CASTPGQYHNEQFF. The CDR3 nucleotides read TGCGCCAGTACACCGGGACAGTACCACAATGAGCAGTTCTTC.

The chain couples TRBV10-3 to TRBJ2-7, with 14 bases lining up with TRBD2. Germline loops: CDR1 ENHRY, CDR2 SYGVKD. The CDR3 consists of 20 residues. The ends lost 4 bases at V and 0 bases at J; junction bases unmatched: 14. The CDR3 coding sequence is TGTGCCATCAGTGGGAGGCAGACCGGACTAGCGGGAGGTAGCTCCTACGAGCAGTACTTC. It is translated as CAISGRQTGLAGGSSYEQYF.

In nucleotides, the CDR3 is TGTGCCAGCAGTCGGGACAGCTTTTCCTACGAGCAGTACTTC. This gives the protein CASSRDSFSYEQYF. The chain combines TRBV27 with TRBJ2-7, with TRBD1 identical over 7 bases. This CDR3 is 14 amino acids long. V trimming: 5 bases; J trimming: 1 base; junction bases outside the gene matches: 5. The V gene's germline CDR1 is MNHEY and CDR2 SMNVEV (reference sequence).

This chain connects TRBV7-2 to TRBJ1-1; D unresolved. The CDR3 sequence is 14 residues long. V shed 5 bases and J shed 0 bases, with 10 bases lying between them. Germline V lookup: CDR1 SGHTA, CDR2 FQGNSA. The CDR3 nucleotides are TGTGCCAGCAGCCCCCGGGGAATGAACACTGAAGCTTTCTTT. It codes for CASSPRGMNTEAFF. The whole variable domain, remainder taken from reference TRBV7-2 and TRBJ1-1, is GAGVSQSPSNKVTEKGKDVELRCDPISGHTALYWYRQSLGQGLEFLIYFQGNSAPDKSGLPSDRFSAERTGGSVSTLTIQRTQQEDSAVYLCASSPRGMNTEAFFGQGTRLTVV.

V gene TRBV19 combines with J gene TRBJ2-4; no definite D call. V was trimmed by 3 bases and J by 0 bases, leaving 18 bases between them. The CDR3 is made up of 18 amino acids. Germline V CDR1 and CDR2: LNHDA, SQIVND (reference sequence). This CDR3 reads CASSIWGPKATAKNIQYF. In DNA, the CDR3 is TGTGCCAGTAGTATCTGGGGTCCCAAGGCAACAGCCAAAAACATTCAGTACTTC.

The chain is built from TRBV7-6 and TRBJ2-1; TRBD1 matches at 7 bases. V dropped 1 base and J dropped 7; count of bases not matched to a gene: 4. This CDR3 comprises 14 residues. Per germline, CDR1 SGHVS and CDR2 FNYEAQ. The CDR3 DNA sequence: TGTGCCAGCAGCTTAGAAGGGGGCGGGAATGAGCAGTTCTTC. Translated: CASSLEGGGNEQFF.

This clone turned up a few times. The chain employs TRBV6-1 and TRBJ2-7; D is unresolved. Trimming removed 0 bases from V and 1 base from J, with 10 bases in between. Germline V gene data show CDR1 as MNHNS and CDR2 as SASEGT. The CDR3 loop spans 15 amino acids. CDR3 in amino acids: CASSEALRPSYEQYF. The CDR3 region has the DNA TGTGCCAGCAGTGAAGCGCTACGGCCTTCCTACGAGCAGTACTTC.

This clone occurred once. The chain carries TRBV28 and TRBJ1-2, with a weak D call TRBD1 (5 bases). Germline V lookup: CDR1 MDHEN, CDR2 SYDVKM. The CDR3 covers 12 residues. V lost 5 bases to trimming and J lost 8 bases, with 12 bases between them. The CDR3 DNA follows: TGTGCCAGCAGTGGGACTATTCTCGGCTACACCTTC. Its protein product is CASSGTILGYTF.

The chain recombines TRBV19 with TRBJ1-2; D remains ambiguous. V was shortened by 5 bases and J by 8 bases, with 15 bases between the two germline ends. This CDR3 has 13 amino acids. Germline V gene data show CDR1 as LNHDA and CDR2 as SQIVND (reference sequence). The CDR3 spells CASSPDGLGGYTF. CDR3 DNA: TGTGCCAGTAGTCCGGACGGGTTGGGCGGCTACACCTTC.

V and J are TRBV5-1 and TRBJ2-1, with D tentatively TRBD2 (6 bases). This CDR3 has 14 residues. Germline assignment: CDR1 SGHRS and CDR2 YFSETQ. The ends were cut back, 0 bases at V and 8 bases at J, with 12 bases in the middle. DNA of the CDR3: TGCGCCAGCAGCTTGGAACAGGAGGGGTATGAGCAGTTCTTC. It yields the protein CASSLEQEGYEQFF.

This chain uses TRBV27 with TRBJ2-1; 9 nucleotides align to TRBD2. This CDR3 contains 13 residues. CDR1 is MNHEY, CDR2 SMNVEV, per germline (reference sequence). The V gene end was trimmed by 5 bases and the J gene end by 8 bases; junction bases not matched to a gene: 4. The CDR3 region is CASSLAGWHEQFF. The DNA of the CDR3 is TGTGCCAGCAGTCTAGCGGGATGGCATGAGCAGTTCTTC.

V and J are TRBV7-2 and TRBJ2-7; D remains ambiguous. The V and J ends lost 1 base and 0 bases respectively, with 10 bases between them. The germline gives CDR1 SGHTA, CDR2 FQGNSA. CDR3 length: 15 residues. The CDR3 spells CASSLVRAPSYEQYF. In nucleotides, the CDR3 is TGTGCCAGCAGCTTAGTTAGGGCCCCCTCCTACGAGCAGTACTTC.

The V gene is TRBV28, the J gene TRBJ2-3; D may be TRBD2 (5 bases). Trimming removed 5 bases at V and 4 bases at J, with 10 bases between. The CDR3 length is 13 residues. CDR1 is MDHEN, CDR2 SYDVKM, per germline. In nucleotides, the CDR3 is TGTGCCAGCAGTCTGCCGGGATCAGATACGCAGTATTTT. It specifies CASSLPGSDTQYF.

This rearrangement joins TRBV7-9 to TRBJ2-7; maybe TRBD1 (7 bases). V was shortened by 5 bases and J by 4 bases, with 12 bases between the two germline ends. This CDR3 spans 13 amino acids. The germline CDR1 and CDR2 sequences are SEHNR and FQNEAQ (reference sequence). CDR3 region: CASSRDSGYEQYF. The CDR3 DNA reads as TGTGCCAGCAGCCGGGACAGCGGGTACGAGCAGTACTTC.